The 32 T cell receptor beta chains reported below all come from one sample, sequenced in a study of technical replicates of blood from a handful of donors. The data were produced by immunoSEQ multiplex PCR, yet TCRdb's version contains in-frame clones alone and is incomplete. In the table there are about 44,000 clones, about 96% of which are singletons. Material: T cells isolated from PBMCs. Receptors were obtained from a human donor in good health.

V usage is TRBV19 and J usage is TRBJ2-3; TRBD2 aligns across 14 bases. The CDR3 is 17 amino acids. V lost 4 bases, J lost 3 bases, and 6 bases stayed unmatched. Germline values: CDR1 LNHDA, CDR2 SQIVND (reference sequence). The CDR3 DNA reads TGTGCCAGTAGTACGATCGGACTAGCGGGAGGAACAGATACGCAGTATTTT. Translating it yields CASSTIGLAGGTDTQYF. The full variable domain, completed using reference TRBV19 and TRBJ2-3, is DGGITQSPKYLFRKEGQNVTLSCEQNLNHDAMYWYRQDPGQGLRLIYYSQIVNDFQKGDIAEGYSVSREKKESFPLTVTSAQKNPTAFYLCASSTIGLAGGTDTQYFGPGTRLTVL.

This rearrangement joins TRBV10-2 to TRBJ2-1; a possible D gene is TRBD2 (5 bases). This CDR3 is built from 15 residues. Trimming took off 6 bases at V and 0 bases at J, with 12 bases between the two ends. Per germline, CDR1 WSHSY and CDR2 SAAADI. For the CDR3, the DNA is TGCGCCAGCAGCCAAGGACTTAACTCCTACAATGAGCAGTTCTTC. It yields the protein CASSQGLNSYNEQFF.

CDR3 protein: CASSGTSGSDEQFF. The CDR3, as DNA: TGTGCCAGCAGTGGGACTAGCGGGAGCGATGAGCAGTTCTTC. The rearrangement links TRBV6-5 to TRBJ2-1; 14 bases agree with TRBD2. The CDR3 runs to 14 residues. CDR1 is MNHEY and CDR2 is SVGAGI in the germline V gene. Germline trimming cut 5 bases from V and 8 bases from J; bases unmatched to any gene: 2.

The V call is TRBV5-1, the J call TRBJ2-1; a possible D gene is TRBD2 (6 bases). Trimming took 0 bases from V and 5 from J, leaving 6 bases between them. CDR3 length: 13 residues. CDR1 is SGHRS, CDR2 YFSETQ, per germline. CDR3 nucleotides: TGCGCCAGCAGCTTGGTAGCGGACAATGAGCAGTTCTTC. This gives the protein CASSLVADNEQFF.

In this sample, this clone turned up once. CDR3 DNA sequence: TGTGCCAGCGGGGGGGCGGTTAATCAGCCCCAGCATTTT. It translates to CASGGAVNQPQHF. J is TRBJ1-5 and V is TRBV25-1; a weak D match, TRBD1 (6 bases). V lost 8 bases to trimming and J lost 4 bases, with 12 bases between them. This CDR3 is built from 13 residues. Germline CDR1 reads MGHDK; CDR2 reads SYGVNS.

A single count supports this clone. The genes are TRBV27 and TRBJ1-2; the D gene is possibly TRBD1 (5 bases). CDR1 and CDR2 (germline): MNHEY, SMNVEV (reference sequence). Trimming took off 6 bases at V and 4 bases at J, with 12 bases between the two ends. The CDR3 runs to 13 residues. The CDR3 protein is CASSYDRAYGYTF. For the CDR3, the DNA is TGTGCCAGCAGCTACGACAGAGCCTATGGCTACACCTTC.

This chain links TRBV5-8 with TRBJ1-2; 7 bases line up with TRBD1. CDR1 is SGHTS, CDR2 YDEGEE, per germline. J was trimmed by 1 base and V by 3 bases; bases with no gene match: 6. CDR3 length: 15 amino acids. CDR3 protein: CASSYGTANNYGYTF. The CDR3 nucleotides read TGTGCCAGCAGCTACGGGACAGCCAATAACTATGGCTACACCTTC.

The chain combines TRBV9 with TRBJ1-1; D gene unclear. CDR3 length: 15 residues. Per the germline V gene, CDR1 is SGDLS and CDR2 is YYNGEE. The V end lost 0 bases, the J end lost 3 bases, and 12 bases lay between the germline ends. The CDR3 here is CASSVDSSLDTEAFF. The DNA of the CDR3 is TGTGCCAGCAGCGTAGACAGTAGTTTGGACACTGAAGCTTTCTTT. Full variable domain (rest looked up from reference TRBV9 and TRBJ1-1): DSGVTQTPKHLITATGQRVTLRCSPRSGDLSVYWYQQSLDQGLQFLIQYYNGEERAKGNILERFSAQQFPDLHSELNLSSLELGDSALYFCASSVDSSLDTEAFFGQGTRLTVV.

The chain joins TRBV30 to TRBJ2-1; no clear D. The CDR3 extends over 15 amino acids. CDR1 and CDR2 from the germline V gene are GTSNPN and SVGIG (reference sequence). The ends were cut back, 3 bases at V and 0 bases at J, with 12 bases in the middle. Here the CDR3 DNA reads TGTGCCTGGAGCCTCACTAAAAGCTCCTACAATGAGCAGTTCTTC. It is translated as CAWSLTKSSYNEQFF.

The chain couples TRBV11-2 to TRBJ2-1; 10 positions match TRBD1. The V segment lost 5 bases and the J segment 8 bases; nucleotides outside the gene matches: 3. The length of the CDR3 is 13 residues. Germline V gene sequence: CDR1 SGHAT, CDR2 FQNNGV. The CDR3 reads CASSPGQGYEQFF. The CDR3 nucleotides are TGTGCCAGCAGCCCGGGACAGGGGTATGAGCAGTTCTTC.

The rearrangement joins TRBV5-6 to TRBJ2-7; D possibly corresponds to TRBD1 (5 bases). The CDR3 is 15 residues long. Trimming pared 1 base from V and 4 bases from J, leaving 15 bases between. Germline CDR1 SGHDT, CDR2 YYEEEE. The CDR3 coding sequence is TGTGCCAGCAGCTTGTATGGTGGCAGGGTGTACGAGCAGTACTTC. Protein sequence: CASSLYGGRVYEQYF. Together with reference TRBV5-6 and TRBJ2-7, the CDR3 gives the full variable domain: DAGVTQSPTHLIKTRGQQVTLRCSPKSGHDTVSWYQQALGQGPQFIFQYYEEEERQRGNFPDRFSGHQFPNYSSELNVNALLLGDSALYLCASSLYGGRVYEQYFGPGTRLTVT.

The CDR3 region is CASRNPREYTGELFF. In nucleotides, the CDR3 is TGCGCCAGCAGGAACCCCCGGGAGTACACCGGGGAGCTGTTTTTT. V is TRBV4-1 and J is TRBJ2-2, with D perhaps TRBD2 (6 bases). V lost 6 bases to trimming and J lost 3 bases, with 14 bases between them. Germline V gives CDR1 MGHRA, CDR2 YSYEKL. CDR3 length: 15 residues.

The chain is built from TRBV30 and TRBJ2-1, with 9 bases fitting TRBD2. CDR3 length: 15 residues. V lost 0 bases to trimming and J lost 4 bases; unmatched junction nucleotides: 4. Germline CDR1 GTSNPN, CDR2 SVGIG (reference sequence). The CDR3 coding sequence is TGTGCCTGGAGTGTACGTGCGGGAGGGTACAATGAGCAGTTCTTC. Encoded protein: CAWSVRAGGYNEQFF. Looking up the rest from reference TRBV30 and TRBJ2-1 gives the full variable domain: SQTIHQWPATLVQPVGSPLSLECTVEGTSNPNLYWYRQAAGRGLQLLFYSVGIGQISSEVPQNLSASRPQDRQFILSSKKLLLSDSGFYLCAWSVRAGGYNEQFFGPGTRLTVL.

The CDR3 here is CASGDRGSYEQYF. The CDR3 nucleotides read TGTGCCAGCGGGGACAGGGGTTCCTACGAGCAGTACTTC. The chain recombines TRBV6-5 with TRBJ2-7, with 10 positions matching TRBD1. Trimming at V came to 8 bases and at J to 1 base, leaving 2 bases not matched to a gene. This CDR3 is built from 13 residues. CDR1 is MNHEY, CDR2 SVGAGI, per germline.

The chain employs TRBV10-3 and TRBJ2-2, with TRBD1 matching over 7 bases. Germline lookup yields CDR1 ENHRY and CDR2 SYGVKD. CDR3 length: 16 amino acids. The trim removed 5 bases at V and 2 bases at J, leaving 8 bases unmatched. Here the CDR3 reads CAISNDRVDNTGELFF. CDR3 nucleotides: TGTGCCATCAGTAACGACAGGGTAGATAACACCGGGGAGCTGTTTTTT.

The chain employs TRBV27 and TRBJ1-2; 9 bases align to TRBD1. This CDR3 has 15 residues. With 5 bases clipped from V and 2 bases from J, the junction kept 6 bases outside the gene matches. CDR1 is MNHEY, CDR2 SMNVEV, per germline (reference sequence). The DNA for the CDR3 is TGTGCCAGCAGTATCTCACAGGGGGCAAACTATGGCTACACCTTC. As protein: CASSISQGANYGYTF.

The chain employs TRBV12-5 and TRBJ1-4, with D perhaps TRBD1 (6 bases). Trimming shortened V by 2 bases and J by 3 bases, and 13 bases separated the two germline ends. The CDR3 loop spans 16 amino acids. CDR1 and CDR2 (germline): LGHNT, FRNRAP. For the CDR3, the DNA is TGTGCTAGTGGTTTGCCGACTGGACAGTCTAATGAAAAACTGTTTTTT. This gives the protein CASGLPTGQSNEKLFF. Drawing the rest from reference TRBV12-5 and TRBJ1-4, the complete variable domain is DARVTQTPRHKVTEMGQEVTMRCQPILGHNTVFWYRQTMMQGLELLAYFRNRAPLDDSGMPKDRFSAEMPDATLATLKIQPSEPRDSAVYFCASGLPTGQSNEKLFFGSGTQLSVL.

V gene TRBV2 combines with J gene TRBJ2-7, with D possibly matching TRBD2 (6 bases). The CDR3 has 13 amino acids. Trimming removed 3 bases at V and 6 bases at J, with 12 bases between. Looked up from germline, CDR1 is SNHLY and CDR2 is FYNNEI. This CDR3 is CASSDSGVLEQYF. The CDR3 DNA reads TGTGCCAGCAGTGATTCGGGAGTACTCGAGCAGTACTTC.

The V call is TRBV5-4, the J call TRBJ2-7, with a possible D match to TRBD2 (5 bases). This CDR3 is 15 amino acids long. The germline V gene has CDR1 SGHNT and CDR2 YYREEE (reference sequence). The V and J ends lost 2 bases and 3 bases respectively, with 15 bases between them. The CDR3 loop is CASSFLPEAHYEQYF. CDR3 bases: TGTGCCAGCAGCTTCCTTCCGGAGGCCCACTACGAGCAGTACTTC.

This CDR3 is CASSAQGAGANVLTF. Written as DNA, the CDR3 is TGTGCCAGCAGTGCACAGGGGGCTGGGGCCAACGTCCTGACTTTC. The V gene is TRBV6-1, the J gene TRBJ2-6; 8 nucleotides align to TRBD1. Germline V gives CDR1 MNHNS, CDR2 SASEGT. V trimming: 4 bases; J trimming: 2 bases; junction bases outside the gene matches: 1. This CDR3 is built from 15 residues.

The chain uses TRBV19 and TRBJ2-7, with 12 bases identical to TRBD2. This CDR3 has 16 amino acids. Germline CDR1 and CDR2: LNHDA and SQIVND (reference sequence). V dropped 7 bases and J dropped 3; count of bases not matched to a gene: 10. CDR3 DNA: TGTGCCAGTACCAAACCGGGACTAGCGGGTGGCTACGAGCAGTACTTC. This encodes CASTKPGLAGGYEQYF.

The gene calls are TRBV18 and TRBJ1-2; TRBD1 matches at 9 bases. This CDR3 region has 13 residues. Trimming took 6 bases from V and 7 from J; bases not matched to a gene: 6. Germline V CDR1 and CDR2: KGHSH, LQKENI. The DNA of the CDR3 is TGTGCCAGCTCCGGACAGGGGTATAGTGGCTACACCTTC. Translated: CASSGQGYSGYTF. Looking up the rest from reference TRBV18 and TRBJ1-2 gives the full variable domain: NAGVMQNPRHLVRRRGQEARLRCSPMKGHSHVYWYRQLPEEGLKFMVYLQKENIIDESGMPKERFSAEFPKEGPSILRIQQVVRGDSAAYFCASSGQGYSGYTFGSGTRLTVV.

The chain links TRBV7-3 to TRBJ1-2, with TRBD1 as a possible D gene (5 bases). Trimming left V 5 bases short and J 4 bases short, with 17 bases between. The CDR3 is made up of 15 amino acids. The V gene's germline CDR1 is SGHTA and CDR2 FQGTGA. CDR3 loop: CASSLAGPGRYGYTF. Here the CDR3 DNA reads TGTGCCAGCAGCCTCGCGGGACCCGGTCGCTATGGCTACACCTTC.

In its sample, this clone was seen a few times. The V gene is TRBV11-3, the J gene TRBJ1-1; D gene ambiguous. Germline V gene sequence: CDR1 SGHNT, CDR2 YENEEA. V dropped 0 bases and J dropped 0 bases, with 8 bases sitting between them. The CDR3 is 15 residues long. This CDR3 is CASSLDQVMNTEAFF. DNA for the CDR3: TGTGCCAGCAGCTTAGATCAGGTCATGAACACTGAAGCTTTCTTT.

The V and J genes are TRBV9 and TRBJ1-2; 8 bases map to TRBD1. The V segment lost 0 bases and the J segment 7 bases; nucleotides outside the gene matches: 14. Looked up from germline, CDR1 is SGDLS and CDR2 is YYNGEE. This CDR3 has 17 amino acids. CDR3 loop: CASSVAKDRGTSGGYTF. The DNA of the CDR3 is TGTGCCAGCAGCGTAGCTAAAGACAGGGGAACATCTGGTGGCTACACCTTC.

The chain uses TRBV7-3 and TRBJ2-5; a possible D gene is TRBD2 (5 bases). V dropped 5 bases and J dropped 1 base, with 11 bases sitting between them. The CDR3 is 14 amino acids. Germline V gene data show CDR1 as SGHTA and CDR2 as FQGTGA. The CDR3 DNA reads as TGTGCCAGCAGCCGTGACGGAGGCCAAGAGACCCAGTACTTC. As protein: CASSRDGGQETQYF.

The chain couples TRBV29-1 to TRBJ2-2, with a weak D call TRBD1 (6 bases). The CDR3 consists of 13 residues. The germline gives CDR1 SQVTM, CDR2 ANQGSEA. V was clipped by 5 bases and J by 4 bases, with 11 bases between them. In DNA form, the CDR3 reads TGCAGCGTTCTAAGGACAGTCACCGGGGAGCTGTTTTTT. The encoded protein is CSVLRTVTGELFF.

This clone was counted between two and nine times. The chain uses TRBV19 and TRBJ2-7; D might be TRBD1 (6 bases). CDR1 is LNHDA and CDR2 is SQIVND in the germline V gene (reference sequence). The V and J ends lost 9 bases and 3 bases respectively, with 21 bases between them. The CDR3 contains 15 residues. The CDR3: CASAEPGHWGYEQYF. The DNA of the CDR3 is TGTGCCAGCGCAGAACCGGGACATTGGGGCTACGAGCAGTACTTC.

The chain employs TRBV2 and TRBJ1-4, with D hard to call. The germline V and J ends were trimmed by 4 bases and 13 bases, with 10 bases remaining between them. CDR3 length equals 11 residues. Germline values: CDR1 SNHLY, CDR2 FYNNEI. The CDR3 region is CASSGRVGLFF. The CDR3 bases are TGTGCCAGCAGTGGTCGGGTGGGACTGTTTTTT.

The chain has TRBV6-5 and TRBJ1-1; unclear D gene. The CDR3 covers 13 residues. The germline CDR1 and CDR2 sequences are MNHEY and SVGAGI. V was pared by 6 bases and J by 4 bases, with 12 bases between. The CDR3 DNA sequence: TGTGCCAGCAGGAGCGGCATAGTCACTGAAGCTTTCTTT. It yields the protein CASRSGIVTEAFF.

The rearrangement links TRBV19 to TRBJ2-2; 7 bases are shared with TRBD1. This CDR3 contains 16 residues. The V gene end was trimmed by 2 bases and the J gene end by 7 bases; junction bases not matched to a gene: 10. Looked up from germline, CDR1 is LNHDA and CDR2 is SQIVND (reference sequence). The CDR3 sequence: CASSILGGILGGELFF. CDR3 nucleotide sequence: TGTGCCAGTAGTATATTAGGGGGCATATTGGGCGGGGAGCTGTTTTTT.

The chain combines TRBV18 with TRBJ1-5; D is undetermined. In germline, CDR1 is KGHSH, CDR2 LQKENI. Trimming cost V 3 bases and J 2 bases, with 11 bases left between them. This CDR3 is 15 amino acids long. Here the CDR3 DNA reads TGTGCCAGCTCACCCGAGGGATGGGGCAATCAGCCCCAGCATTTT. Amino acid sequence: CASSPEGWGNQPQHF.